This T cell receptor beta chain was identified during a study of blood T cell repertoires in COVID-19. Concerning this clone: Other DNA sequences in this specimen translate into the identical CDR3.

Germline values: CDR1 SNHLY, CDR2 FYNNEI. The CDR3 consists of 15 residues. With 6 bases removed from V and 0 bases from J, the gap between germline ends came to 12 bases. Profiled with immunoSEQ multiplex PCR; TCRdb holds only in-frame clones, not every one. The sample records a few hundred thousand clones, about 83% being singletons. The receptor was derived from a woman aged 45-65 years with acute or convalescent COVID-19. The V and J genes are TRBV2 and TRBJ1-5; tentatively, D is TRBD1 (6 bases). The sample taken for sequencing was peripheral blood. The CDR3 loop reads CASSPDRNSNQPQHF. In DNA form, the CDR3 reads TGTGCCAGCAGCCCTGACAGGAATAGCAATCAGCCCCAGCATTTT.